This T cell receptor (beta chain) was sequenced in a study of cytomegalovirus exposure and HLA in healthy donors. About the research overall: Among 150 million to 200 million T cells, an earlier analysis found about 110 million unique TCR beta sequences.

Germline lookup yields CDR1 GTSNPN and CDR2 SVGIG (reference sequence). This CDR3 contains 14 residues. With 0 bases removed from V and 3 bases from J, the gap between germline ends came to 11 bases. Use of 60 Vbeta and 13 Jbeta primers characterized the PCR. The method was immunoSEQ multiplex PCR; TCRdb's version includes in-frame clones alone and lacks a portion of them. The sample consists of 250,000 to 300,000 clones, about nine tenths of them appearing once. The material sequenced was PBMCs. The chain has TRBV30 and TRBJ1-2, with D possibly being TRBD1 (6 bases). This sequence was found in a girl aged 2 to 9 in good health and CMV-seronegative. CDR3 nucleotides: TGTGCCTGGAGTGTGGGAGGGGGGCACTATGGCTACACCTTC. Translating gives CAWSVGGGHYGYTF. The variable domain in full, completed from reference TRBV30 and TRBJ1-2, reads SQTIHQWPATLVQPVGSPLSLECTVEGTSNPNLYWYRQAAGRGLQLLFYSVGIGQISSEVPQNLSASRPQDRQFILSSKKLLLSDSGFYLCAWSVGGGHYGYTFGSGTRLTVV.